The TCR beta chain under discussion was sequenced for a study of cytomegalovirus exposure and HLA in healthy donors. Use of 60 Vbeta and 13 Jbeta primers characterized the PCR. Data came from immunoSEQ multiplex PCR; TCRdb stores just in-frame clones and leaves some out. The sample has some 140,000 clones; 65% to 85% are singletons. Whole-study results and caveats: Per a prior analysis, the majority of TCR beta V segments were productive roughly 87% or roughly 30% of the time.

Germline CDR1 reads MNHEY; CDR2 reads SMNVEV (reference sequence). The V end lost 7 bases, the J end lost 8 bases, and 26 bases lay between the germline ends. The CDR3 is made up of 17 amino acids. Concerning this clone itself: Antigen specificity is unknown.

This clonotype was sampled from a woman in her thirties or forties in good health and CMV-seropositive. Sequencing used PBMCs. This rearrangement joins TRBV27 to TRBJ2-2, with D maybe TRBD2 (5 bases). The CDR3 DNA sequence: TGTGCCAGCAAACCGACGGTCTCAGGAGCGGCCAGGGGGGAGCTGTTTTTT. Translating it yields CASKPTVSGAARGELFF.